Included here is one T cell receptor (beta chain) sequence, with context. CDR3 length: 15 residues. The V gene's germline CDR1 is MDHEN and CDR2 SYDVKM. Trimming at V came to 5 bases and at J to 6 bases, leaving 9 bases not matched to a gene. This sample is part of a study of beta chain features in type 1 diabetes. Researchers reported sorting CD4+ naive, central memory, regulatory and stem cell-like memory cells via CD45RO/CCR7/CD25/CD127/CD95/CD27. Isolated RNA was reverse transcribed in full, so expressed TCRB transcripts were sequenced. Profiling relied on immunoSEQ multiplex PCR, and the TCRdb table lists in-frame clones only, not all of them. The table includes hundreds of thousands of clones, about a sixth detected once.

The sample was naive CD4+ T cells from blood. The TCR comes from a woman under 30 in good health. This chain links TRBV28 with TRBJ1-5; 8 nucleotides agree with TRBD1. As DNA, the CDR3 is TGTGCCAGCAGTCCGACGACAGGGGCGGGTCAGCCCCAGCATTTT. As protein: CASSPTTGAGQPQHF.